The sequence of this TCR beta chain was determined in a study of shared clonotypes between healthy human individuals. V was pared by 6 bases and J by 7 bases, with 12 bases of the junction left unmatched. The length of the CDR3 is 16 residues. CDR1 and CDR2 (germline): SGHVS, FQNEAQ. Produced via immunoSEQ multiplex PCR; TCRdb's table is partial and in-frame only. The sample lists hundreds of thousands of clones; about 90% were seen once. Naive CD8 cells, CD45RO-negative and positively selected for CCR7, excluded terminally differentiated effector memory CD45RA+ cells. This clone has only one observation.

The sample was naive CD8+ T cells sorted from blood. The genes are TRBV7-8 and TRBJ2-1, with 10 bases aligning to TRBD2. The TCR sequence derives from a man in his thirties or forties in good health. Here the CDR3 reads CASRSPLAGEENEQFF. In nucleotides, the CDR3 is TGTGCCAGCAGATCACCCCTAGCGGGAGAGGAGAATGAGCAGTTCTTC.